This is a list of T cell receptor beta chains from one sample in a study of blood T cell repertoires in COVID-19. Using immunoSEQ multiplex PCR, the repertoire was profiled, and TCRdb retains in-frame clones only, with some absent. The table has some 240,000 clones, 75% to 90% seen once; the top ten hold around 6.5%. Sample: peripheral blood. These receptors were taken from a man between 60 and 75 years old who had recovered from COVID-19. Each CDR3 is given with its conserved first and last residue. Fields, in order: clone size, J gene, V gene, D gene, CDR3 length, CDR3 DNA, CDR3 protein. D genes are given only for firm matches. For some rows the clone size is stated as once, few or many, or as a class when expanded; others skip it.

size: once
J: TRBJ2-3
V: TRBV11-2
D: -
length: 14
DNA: TGTGCCAGCAGCTCGAGGCCAGTCGCAGATACGCAGTATTTT
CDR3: CASSSRPVADTQYF

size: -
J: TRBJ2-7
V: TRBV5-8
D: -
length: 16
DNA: TGTGCCAGCAGAAACCTCCTAGAAGGACAGCCCGGCGAGCAGTACTTC
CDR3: CASRNLLEGQPGEQYF

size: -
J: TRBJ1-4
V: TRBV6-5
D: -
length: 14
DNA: TGTGCCAGCAGGGTTGGGGCGCTAAATGAAAAACTGTTTTTT
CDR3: CASRVGALNEKLFF

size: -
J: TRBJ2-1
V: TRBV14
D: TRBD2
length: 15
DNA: TGTGCCAGCAGCCGACTAGCGGGGAGGTACAATGAGCAGTTCTTC
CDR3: CASSRLAGRYNEQFF

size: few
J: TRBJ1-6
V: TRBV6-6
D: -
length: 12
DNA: TGTGCCAGCAGTCTCACAATTAATCCCCTCCACTTT
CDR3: CASSLTINPLHF

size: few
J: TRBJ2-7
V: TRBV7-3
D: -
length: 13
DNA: TGTGCCAGCAGCAGCGGGACAACATACGAGCAGTACTTC
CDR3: CASSSGTTYEQYF

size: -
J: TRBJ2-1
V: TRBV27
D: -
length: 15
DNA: TGTGCCAGCAGTGTCGCTAGAAGCTCCTACAATGAGCAGTTCTTC
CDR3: CASSVARSSYNEQFF

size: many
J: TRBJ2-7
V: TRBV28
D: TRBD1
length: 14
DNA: TGTGCCAGCAGCTATCGGGACAGGGGGCTCGAGCAGTACTTC
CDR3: CASSYRDRGLEQYF

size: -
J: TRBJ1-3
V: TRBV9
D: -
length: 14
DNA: TGTGCCAGCAGAGGGGGGGACTCTGGAAACACCATATATTTT
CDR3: CASRGGDSGNTIYF

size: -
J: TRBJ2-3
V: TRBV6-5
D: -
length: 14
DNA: TGTGCCAGCAGACCCAGATTTAGCACAGATACGCAGTATTTT
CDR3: CASRPRFSTDTQYF

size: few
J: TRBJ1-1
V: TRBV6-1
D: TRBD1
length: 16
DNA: TGTGCCAGCAGTGACGGACAGGGGTTCCTGAAAACTGAAGCTTTCTTT
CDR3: CASSDGQGFLKTEAFF

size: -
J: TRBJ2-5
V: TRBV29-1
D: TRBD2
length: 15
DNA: TGCAGCGGGTCAAATCTAGCGGGGGGGACGGAGTCCCAGTACTTC
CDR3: CSGSNLAGGTESQYF

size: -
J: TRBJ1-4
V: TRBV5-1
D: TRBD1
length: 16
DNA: TGCGCCAGCAGCGCCCAGGGACAGGGAGCTAATGAAAAACTGTTTTTT
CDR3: CASSAQGQGANEKLFF

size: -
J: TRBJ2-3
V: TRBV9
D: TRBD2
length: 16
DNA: TGTGCCAGCGGCGCCGGTGGGAGGGCCGGAACAGATACGCAGTATTTT
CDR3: CASGAGGRAGTDTQYF

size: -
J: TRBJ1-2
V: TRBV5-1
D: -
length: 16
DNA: TGCGCCAGCAGCTTGGACAGGGTGACACTTAGCTATGGCTACACCTTC
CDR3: CASSLDRVTLSYGYTF

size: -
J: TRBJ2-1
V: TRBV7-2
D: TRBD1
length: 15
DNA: TGTGCCAGCAGCTTAGGACAGGGGGCGCGTAATGAGCAGTTCTTC
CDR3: CASSLGQGARNEQFF

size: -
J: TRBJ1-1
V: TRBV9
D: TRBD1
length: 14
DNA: TGTGCCAGCAGCGTAGCAGGGGGCAACACTGAAGCTTTCTTT
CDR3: CASSVAGGNTEAFF

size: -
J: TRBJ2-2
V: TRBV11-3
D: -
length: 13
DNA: TGTGCCAGCAGCTTAGGGGAGACCGGGGAGCTGTTTTTT
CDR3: CASSLGETGELFF

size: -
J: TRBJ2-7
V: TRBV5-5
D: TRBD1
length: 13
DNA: TGTGCCAGCAGCTCGGACAGGCTGTACGAGCAGTACTTC
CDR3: CASSSDRLYEQYF

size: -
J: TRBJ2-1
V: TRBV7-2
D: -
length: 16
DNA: TGTGCCAGCAGCTTCTTCATAGCGCCGCCTGACAATGAGCAGTTCTTC
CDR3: CASSFFIAPPDNEQFF

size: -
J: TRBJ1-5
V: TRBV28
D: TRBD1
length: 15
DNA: TGTGCCAGCAGTTCCGGACAGGGAGGCAATCAGCCCCAGCATTTT
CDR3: CASSSGQGGNQPQHF

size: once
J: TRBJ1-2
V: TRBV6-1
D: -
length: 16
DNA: TGTGCCAGCAGTGCCAGTTGGACAGCCACAAACTATGGCTACACCTTC
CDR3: CASSASWTATNYGYTF

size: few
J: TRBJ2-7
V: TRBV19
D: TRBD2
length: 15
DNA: TGTGCCAGTAGTTTACGACTAGCGGGAGGGTACGAGCAGTACTTC
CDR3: CASSLRLAGGYEQYF

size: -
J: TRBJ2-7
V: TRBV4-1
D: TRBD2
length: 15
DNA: TGCGCCAGCAGCCAAGTAACTAGCGGGGGCTACGAGCAGTACTTC
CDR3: CASSQVTSGGYEQYF